The 6 T cell receptor beta chains below were found in one sample sequenced in a study of T cell responses to AZD1222 COVID-19 vaccine. Produced via immunoSEQ multiplex PCR; TCRdb's table is partial and in-frame only. The sample lists about 150,000 clones, about 92% occurring once. The sequencing here drew on peripheral blood, taken on day 0 of AZD1222 vaccination. These receptors were collected from an adult in good health.

The chain uses TRBV9 and TRBJ1-3; 7 bases fit TRBD1. Germline CDR1 and CDR2: SGDLS and YYNGEE. The CDR3 is made up of 17 amino acids. J lost 4 bases, V lost 3 bases, and 13 bases had no gene match. As DNA, the CDR3 is TGTGCCAGCAGCGGGGGAGGGGGCGAGTCGGGAGGAAACACCATATATTTT. The encoded protein is CASSGGGGESGGNTIYF.

This chain joins TRBV28 and TRBJ2-3, with 8 bases identical to TRBD2. Looked up from germline, CDR1 is MDHEN and CDR2 is SYDVKM. The CDR3 contains 13 residues. The V segment lost 9 bases and the J segment 6 bases; nucleotides outside the gene matches: 8. The CDR3 sequence: CASHPGGGDTQYF. The CDR3 nucleotides read TGTGCCAGTCACCCCGGGGGGGGTGATACGCAGTATTTT.

V usage is TRBV19 and J usage is TRBJ2-1, with D perhaps TRBD2 (5 bases). V lost 5 bases and J 5 bases, leaving 13 bases between the germline ends. The CDR3 is 14 amino acids. CDR1 is LNHDA, CDR2 SQIVND, per germline (reference sequence). CDR3 sequence: CASSPRTGHNEQFF. The CDR3 bases are TGTGCCAGTAGTCCCCGGACTGGCCACAATGAGCAGTTCTTC. Variable domain in full (rest from reference TRBV19 and TRBJ2-1): DGGITQSPKYLFRKEGQNVTLSCEQNLNHDAMYWYRQDPGQGLRLIYYSQIVNDFQKGDIAEGYSVSREKKESFPLTVTSAQKNPTAFYLCASSPRTGHNEQFFGPGTRLTVL.

This clone is a singleton in its sample. V and J are TRBV28 and TRBJ1-2; 8 bases match TRBD1. The V and J ends lost 3 bases and 6 bases, in that order; junction bases with no gene match: 6. CDR1 is MDHEN and CDR2 is SYDVKM in the germline V gene. The CDR3 has 14 residues. Here the CDR3 DNA reads TGTGCCAGCAGTTTTGGGGCAGGGGGCGATGGCTACACCTTC. Protein sequence: CASSFGAGGDGYTF.

Turning to this clone: Different DNA sequences within this sample yield the same CDR3. This chain joins TRBV5-1 and TRBJ1-1; the D is unclear. This CDR3 has 13 residues. Trimming stripped 0 bases from V and 1 base from J, with 4 bases between. Per the germline V gene, CDR1 is SGHRS and CDR2 is YFSETQ. CDR3 amino acids: CASSLGGNTEAFF. The CDR3, as DNA: TGCGCCAGCAGCTTGGGGGGGAACACTGAAGCTTTCTTT.

V usage is TRBV9 and J usage is TRBJ1-6, with D perhaps TRBD1 (5 bases). The CDR3 runs 18 residues. CDR1 SGDLS and CDR2 YYNGEE come from the germline V gene. V was pared by 0 bases and J by 6 bases, with 19 bases between. Here the CDR3 DNA reads TGTGCCAGCAGCGTAGAACCCGCTGGTGGGGCAGCTAATTCACCCCTCCACTTT. It yields the protein CASSVEPAGGAANSPLHF. Variable domain in full (rest from reference TRBV9 and TRBJ1-6): DSGVTQTPKHLITATGQRVTLRCSPRSGDLSVYWYQQSLDQGLQFLIQYYNGEERAKGNILERFSAQQFPDLHSELNLSSLELGDSALYFCASSVEPAGGAANSPLHFGNGTRLTVT.